This T cell receptor beta chain derives from a study of cytomegalovirus exposure and HLA in healthy donors (dated by TCRdb to 2017 to 2019). Regarding the research as a whole: An earlier analysis of some 500 of the donors reported approximately 270 Gb of sequence data and 117 million unique TCR beta sequences from approximately 180 million T cells. An early release that covered about 640 HLA-typed donors contained around 330 gigabases of sequencing data and 85 million to 100 million unique TCR sequences. The genetic ancestry cluster associated with self-reported Caucasian donors included 81% of the 398 genotyped donors. The study aimed to test whether signatures of past pathogen exposure could be identified by cataloging public T cell receptors. Using immunosequencing, the study profiled T cell repertoires from 666 subjects and related those repertoires to cytomegalovirus serostatus. A separate validation cohort of 90 to 150 different subjects was used in addition to the approximately 700-subject first cohort. To predict cytomegalovirus infection status, the study combined high-throughput TCR immunosequencing, statistical association of individual TCRs with disease status, and machine learning. A later analysis re-examined previously published TCR beta repertoires from roughly 720 donors and added high-resolution HLA genotyping to investigate patterns of TCR occurrence. Rather than using new phenotypic data, the later analysis identified candidate immune exposures from TCR beta sequences and from how often those sequences occurred across donors. An earlier analysis of 500 to 650 of the donors applied high-throughput TCR beta sequencing to assess whether each TCR beta V gene segment acted as functional or pseudogenic. Donor age, sex, ethnicity and CMV serostatus were collected together with the repertoire data. A later genetic analysis used genome-wide SNP genotypes for about 60% of the 666 donors, treating that subset as a discovery cohort. All discovery cohort repertoires had been generated on a single sequencing platform. Class I and class II HLA loci were covered by the typing at four-digit resolution. The number of donors typed differed by locus, with 629-630 for A, B, C, DRB1 and DQB1, roughly 520 for DQA1, over 600 for DPA1, and roughly 450 for DPB1. Roughly 5 DR-DQ haplotypes were handled as single units for association and clustering because linkage in the cohort was strong. Among about 390 genotyped donors of the cohort, an average of about 240,000 unique TCR beta nucleotide sequences were sequenced per donor, 15% to 20% of them non-productive.

Findings and caveats that apply to the study as a whole: In a later analysis, most CMV-associated TCR beta chains were found to appear HLA-restricted, with HLA associations seemingly driven largely by CMV exposure. Some IMGT-functional V segments, including TRBV6-2 and TRBV6-3, could not be distinguished by the 87-base-pair reads and were therefore excluded. About 15 rarely observed V segments, including chromosome 9 orphons, were excluded from the earlier analysis of approximately 500 of the donors because counts were too low. In an earlier analysis of 587 of the donors, most TCR beta V segments were observed in productive rearrangements about 87% or about 30% of the time, broadly matching IMGT annotations. Across donors, most TCR sequences were observed very rarely, whereas some public TCRs were present in many individuals. A group of highly shared sequence variants was considered likely to be a technical artifact of the sequencing pipeline. It was suggested by the authors that the approach could potentially be generalized to other disease states and immunological phenotypes. Roughly uniform sequencing depth across donors was assumed in presence/absence analyses, although this assumption may not hold. V-gene and J-gene trimming of TCR beta chains was associated with a missense DCLRE1C variant in a later genetic analysis, and the association was replicated in an independent cohort. Immune exposure information for the cohort was limited to CMV serostatus. At a false discovery rate of 0.05, a later analysis linked under 20,000 TCR beta sequences to specific HLA alleles. Only TCR beta chains were sequenced in this cohort, and the absence of alpha or paired-chain data limited detectable features. A few of the identified cytomegalovirus-associated TCR beta chains were confirmed in vitro to be specific for cytomegalovirus antigens. The classifier was reported to diagnose cytomegalovirus status with high specificity and sensitivity in both the original and validation cohorts. In a later analysis, HLA-associated TCR beta chains were found to be more clonally expanded and to have lower generation probabilities than equally common non-associated chains. Correlated functional status among segregating V segments might be attributable to linkage disequilibrium, but an unknown experimental factor could not be ruled out. A total of about 150 TCR beta chains were listed by the study as associated with cytomegalovirus. A later genetic analysis reported fewer N-insertions in productive TCRs among donors in an Asian-associated ancestry cluster than the roughly 620-donor mean. When HLA alleles, especially DR and DQ, strongly co-occurred, attributing TCR associations to individual alleles was difficult. According to a later analysis, parvovirus B19, influenza, CMV and Epstein-Barr virus appeared linked to several top co-occurrence clusters. A further reported finding was that TCR beta sequences accurately predicted the HLA-A and HLA-B alleles for most subjects in the first cohort. Because HLA typing was missing for some donors at each locus, association tests included only the typed subset. According to a later analysis, TCR association rates differed among HLA loci, with DRB1 alleles showing the most associated TCRs and HLA-C alleles showing the fewest.

Receptor amplification or capture employed the immunoSEQ multiplex PCR assay. For the multiplex PCR, a mixture combining 60 forward primers for TCR Vbeta segments and 13 reverse primers for TCR Jbeta segments was used. The CDR3 region of rearranged TCR beta genes was amplified from genomic DNA with a multiplex PCR assay. Amplified TCR beta libraries were sequenced as 87-base-pair reads on the Illumina HiSeq System. Processing in the source paper ran as follows. A later analysis counted about 80 million unique TCR beta chains across the 550 to 700 repertoires, and some 11 million of these chains were shared by at least two donors. Raw reads were error-corrected and collapsed into unique sequences by a nearest-neighbor algorithm in which closely related sequences were merged to remove PCR and sequencing errors. CDR3 sequences were aligned to IMGT reference sequences to assign V, D and J gene segments. For a sequence to be retained, a match of at least six nucleotides was required to both a V gene segment and a J gene segment. A rearrangement counted as productive if the CDR3 had no stop codons and remained in frame with V and J, and every other rearrangement counted as non-productive. Following IMGT convention, CDR3 was defined as the stretch from the second conserved V-encoded cysteine up to the conserved J-encoded phenylalanine. Sequences without an unambiguous match to a single V gene segment were excluded from the earlier analysis of approximately 560 of the donors. In an earlier analysis of a few hundred of the donors, V segments were called functional above 56.7% productive rearrangements and were called segregating when the between-donor standard deviation exceeded 5%. To diagnose cytomegalovirus status from the catalog of TCR beta chain sequences, a statistical classification framework was built. In a later analysis, TCR nucleotide sequences were compared against IMGT/GENE-DB human TR gene sequences so that V and J genes could be assigned. A later analysis assigned CDR3 sequences and most-parsimonious VDJ recombination scenarios with the TCRdist pipeline. In a later analysis, each TCR beta chain was defined by its CDR3 amino acid sequence together with its V-gene family, and reads lacking a unique V-gene family were excluded. A later analysis removed roughly 590 highly shared, low-generation-probability nucleotide sequences to deal with suspected cross-contamination and a sequencing artifact. In a later analysis, a clonal expansion index was calculated for each public chain from normalized within-repertoire ranks of inferred template counts. In a later analysis, generation probabilities were computed with a VDJ recombination model fitted to out-of-frame rearrangements, and the resulting probabilities were checked against IGoR. Hypergeometric tests were used in a later analysis to score TCR-TCR, TCR-HLA and TCR-CMV co-occurrence, with a repertoire-size bias correction applied to the TCR pairs. To estimate false discovery rates, a later analysis permuted the HLA or CMV assignments 20 times. In a later analysis, co-occurring TCRs were grouped using DBSCAN, and TCRdist sequence similarity was added for clustering within HLA-allele-positive subsets. For co-occurrence clustering, repertoires with fewer than 30,000 or more than 120,000 public chains were excluded, along with 4 to 6 repertoires with anomalous nucleotide sharing. The source is immuneACCESS, and TCRdb retained only in-frame sequences with V and J called. Part of the clones is not carried over; for the studies checked, unresolved V genes explain less than half of this, and the remainder is unexplained. V, J and clone size are those of that table, while D and trimming were read from the DNA. The sample data list about 200,000 clones, and about 86% of these were observed just once. Roughly 0.33% of the sample belongs to the ten largest clones.

As for this clone: There is no known antigen for this receptor. Within one base of it there is no much larger clone, and no base qualities were kept.

The cohort comprised fewer than 750 healthy bone marrow donors. At the time of sampling, all cohort members were nominally healthy, though unrecorded immune exposures were likely present. The donor was CMV seronegative and belonged to the group of 352 seronegative cohort members. Each donor provided a peripheral blood sample, and peripheral blood mononuclear cells were used for TCR beta sequencing. Genomic DNA extraction from the blood cell samples was performed with the Qiagen DNeasy Blood Extraction Kit. Via the germline V gene, CDR1 is MRHNA and CDR2 SNTAGT. Trimming accounts for 6 bases at V and 5 bases at J, while the number of junction bases matched to no gene is 7. From cysteine to phenylalanine, the CDR3 is 15 amino acids long. The entry retains the CDR3 DNA only, 45 bases that are in frame from base 1.

The TCR originated in a woman under 40 in good health and CMV-seronegative. The rearrangement joined TRBV6-4 to TRBJ2-1, with 10 central nucleotides matching TRBD2. Sequencing input: PBMCs. The DNA sequence is as follows: TGTGCCAGCAGCCCTAGGACTAGCGGAAACAATGAGCAGTTCTTC. It translates as CASSPRTSGNNEQFF.